Sequencing of this T cell receptor (beta chain) was carried out in a study of blood T cell repertoires in COVID-19. TCRdb's table, derived via immunoSEQ multiplex PCR, lists solely in-frame clones and lacks some. Of over 70,000 clones in the sample, roughly four fifths were seen once. V lost 7 bases, J lost 3 bases, and 14 bases lay in between. Germline CDR1 is SNHLY and CDR2 is FYNNEI. The length of the CDR3 is 14 residues. The sample comprised peripheral blood. The TCR was taken from a man aged 55 to 70 with acute or convalescent COVID-19. The rearrangement links TRBV2 to TRBJ2-3, with a tentative D call TRBD2 (6 bases). This chain's CDR3 is CASKTPGVTDTQYF. In nucleotides, the CDR3 is TGTGCCAGCAAGACTCCGGGAGTAACAGATACGCAGTATTTT.